This T cell receptor beta chain was identified in a study of T-cell reconstitution after alpha-beta-depleted transplantation in children. The CDR3 has 14 residues. The V end was cut by 4 bases, the J end by 3 bases, with 12 bases between. Germline values: CDR1 ENHRY, CDR2 SYGVKD. TCRbeta library preparation incorporated unique molecular identifiers. TCRdb independently ran MiXCR on the PCR reads; one entry per CDR3 protein. The sample includes over 200,000 distinct CDR3 sequences, approximately 8% seen only once; the top ten take about 40%. The TCR comes from a male patient aged 2 to 10 who had a stem cell transplant for acute myeloid leukemia, so the T cells may come from the graft donor. The sequencing here drew on PBMCs, mostly from graft donor cells, taken 360 days after TCRalphabeta/CD19-depleted stem cell transplant. V is TRBV10-3 and J is TRBJ1-1, with D maybe TRBD1 (5 bases). CDR3 residues: CAISGQGGDTEAFF. CDR3 nucleotides: TGTGCCATCAGTGGGCAGGGAGGAGACACTGAAGCTTTCTTT.